The sample holds many counts of the clone carrying this TCR beta chain. TCRdb analysed the PCR reads with MiXCR anew, one entry per CDR3 protein. The sample lists approximately 550,000 distinct CDR3 sequences, 20% to 25% seen once, with 0.7% to 1% in the top ten. The data are from a study of molecular identifiers for immune sequencing clone quantification. From germline, CDR1 is SGDLS and CDR2 YYNGEE. V lost 4 bases and J lost 4; bases outside the gene matches: 12. The CDR3 extends over 16 amino acids. For naive CD8 T cells, sorting used the CD8+CD4-CCR7+CD45RA+ phenotype. Sequencing input: naive CD8+ T cells from blood, with Jurkat cell RNA spiked in. Subset in this sample: FACS-sorted CD8+CD4-CCR7+CD45RA+ naive T cells. The source of this sequence is a human donor in good health. Some libraries in this study had Jurkat cell RNA spiked in. J is TRBJ2-3 and V is TRBV9; 7 bases match TRBD2. This CDR3 reads CASSYYGAGSSDTQYF. CDR3 nucleotides: TGTGCCAGCAGCTATTACGGAGCGGGATCCTCAGATACGCAGTATTTT.